This record concerns one T cell receptor beta chain sequence. The antigen remains unidentified. The sample comes from a study of beta chain features in type 1 diabetes. Germline CDR1 and CDR2: SGHRS and YFSETQ. The CDR3 totals 15 residues. With V trimmed by 0 bases and J by 7 bases, 9 bases remained unmatched. The investigators reverse transcribed all of the isolated RNA, so they sequenced expressed TCRB transcripts. The repertoire was sequenced with immunoSEQ multiplex PCR; TCRdb's copy has only in-frame clones and lacks some. The top ten hold roughly 0.018% of the sample, which has 250,000 to 300,000 clones, approximately 15% seen once. Whole-study findings and limits: For Type 1 diabetes patients, all four CD4+ subsets carried TCRB CDR3s that were moderately but significantly shorter. These data did not resolve whether HLA type affects TCRB rearrangement.

Blood was collected once per donor into heparin, averaging around 120 mL. Sequenced sample: naive CD4+ T cells from blood. The chain recombines TRBV5-1 with TRBJ2-7; 8 bases agree with TRBD1. This receptor was taken from a young man with type 1 diabetes. CDR3 DNA sequence: TGCGCCAGCAGCTTGGTTCGGGACAGGTCGCCAGAGCAGTACTTC. Translation gives CASSLVRDRSPEQYF.